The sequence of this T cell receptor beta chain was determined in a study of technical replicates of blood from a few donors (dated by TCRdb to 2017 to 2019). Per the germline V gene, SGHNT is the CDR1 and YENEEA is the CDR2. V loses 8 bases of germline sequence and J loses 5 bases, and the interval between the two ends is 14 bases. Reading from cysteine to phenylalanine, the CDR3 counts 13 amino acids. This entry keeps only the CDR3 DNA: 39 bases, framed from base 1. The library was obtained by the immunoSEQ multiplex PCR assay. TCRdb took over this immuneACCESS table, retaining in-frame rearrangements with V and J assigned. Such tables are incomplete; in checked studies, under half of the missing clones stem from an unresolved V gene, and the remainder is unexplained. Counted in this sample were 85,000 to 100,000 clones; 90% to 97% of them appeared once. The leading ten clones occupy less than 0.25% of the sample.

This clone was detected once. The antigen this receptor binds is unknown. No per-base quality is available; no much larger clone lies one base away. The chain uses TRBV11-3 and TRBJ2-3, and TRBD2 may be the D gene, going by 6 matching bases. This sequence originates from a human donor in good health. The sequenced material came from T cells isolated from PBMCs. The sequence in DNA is TGTGCCAGCCAGAGACTAGAGGAAGATACGCAGTATTTT. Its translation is CASQRLEEDTQYF.